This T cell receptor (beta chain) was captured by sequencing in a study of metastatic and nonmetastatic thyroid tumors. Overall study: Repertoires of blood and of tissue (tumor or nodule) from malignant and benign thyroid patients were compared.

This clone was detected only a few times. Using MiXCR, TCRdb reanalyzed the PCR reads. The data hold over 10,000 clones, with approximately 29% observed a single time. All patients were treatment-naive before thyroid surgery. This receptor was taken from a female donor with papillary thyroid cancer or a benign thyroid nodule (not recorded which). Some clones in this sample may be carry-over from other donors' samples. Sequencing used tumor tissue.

The CDR3, as DNA: TGTGCCAGCAGTCAGGGGTGGCTCTACGAGCAGTACTTC. Amino acid sequence: CASSQGWLYEQYF. The gene calls are TRBV12-3 or TRBV12-4 and TRBJ2-7, with a possible D match to TRBD1 (6 bases). This CDR3 has 13 residues. The V end was cut by 5 bases, the J end by 3 bases, with 11 bases between.